This TCR beta chain was sequenced for a study of cytomegalovirus exposure and HLA in healthy donors. Whole-study results and caveats: Most of the CMV-associated TCR beta chains (in a later analysis) appeared to be HLA-restricted.

V dropped 1 base and J dropped 5; count of bases not matched to a gene: 3. The CDR3 consists of 15 residues. Germline CDR1 reads SGHTS; CDR2 reads YDEGEE. The PCR was carried out with 60 Vbeta primers and 13 Jbeta primers. Profiled with immunoSEQ multiplex PCR; TCRdb holds only in-frame clones, not every one. The table lists approximately 150,000 clones, just under 80% of them singletons, with approximately 10% in the top ten. Donors were nominally healthy when sampled, though unrecorded immune exposures were likely. As to this clone: What it binds is unknown.

The clonotype comes from a man aged 18 to 30 in good health and CMV-seropositive. V gene TRBV5-8 combines with J gene TRBJ2-1; TRBD2 matches at 10 bases. The sequencing input was PBMCs. CDR3 sequence (DNA): TGTGCCAGCAGCTTGTTAGCGGGAGGAGACAATGAGCAGTTCTTC. Translated, it gives CASSLLAGGDNEQFF.